This entry is about one T cell receptor beta chain. These data come from a study of blood T cell repertoires in COVID-19. At the level of the study: Samples representing acute and convalescent COVID-19 were sourced from the United States, Italy and Spain. PBMCs, B-cell-depleted T cells, or T cells provided the cDNA or gDNA that made up the material.

The V gene's germline CDR1 is SGDLS and CDR2 YYNGEE. V dropped 4 bases and J dropped 6 bases, with 21 bases sitting between them. This CDR3 spans 16 amino acids. Authors' data handling: Reference gene primer amplification gave estimated nucleated cell counts. The protocol was immunoSEQ multiplex PCR, while the TCRdb copy is restricted to in-frame clones and leaves out a portion. The V and J calls and clone size come from that table; D and trimming were worked out from the DNA. The sample gives some 260,000 clones, about four fifths of which show up once; about 3.4% is in the top ten. The sample comprised peripheral blood. This sequence was found in a woman aged 18-30 years with acute or convalescent COVID-19. This sequence joins TRBV9 and TRBJ2-3; the D gene is possibly TRBD2 (6 bases). CDR3 sequence reads: CASSNPRDSGSDTQYF. For the CDR3, the DNA is TGTGCCAGCAGCAATCCCCGGGACTCGGGTAGCGATACGCAGTATTTT. The full variable domain, its missing parts supplied by reference TRBV9 and TRBJ2-3, is DSGVTQTPKHLITATGQRVTLRCSPRSGDLSVYWYQQSLDQGLQFLIQYYNGEERAKGNILERFSAQQFPDLHSELNLSSLELGDSALYFCASSNPRDSGSDTQYFGPGTRLTVL.